The 24 T cell receptor beta chains given below trace back to one sample, sequenced in a study of tumor and adjacent non-tumor tissue in lung cancer. RNA was extracted from bulk tissue without any cell sorting. TCRbeta libraries were built with three rounds of nested PCR, modified from ARM-PCR. Via MiXCR, TCRdb re-called the multiplex PCR reads, giving one row per CDR3 protein. Here the sample spans tens of thousands of distinct CDR3 sequences, around three quarters being singletons. The sequenced sample was lung tumor tissue. The source is a man in his sixties with non-small cell lung cancer.

A note on this clonotype: No conserved phenylalanine or tryptophan is present at the end of the CDR3, so a read error is the likely explanation. This chain connects TRBV20-1 to TRBJ2-7, with a tentative D call TRBD1 (6 bases). V was cut by 4 bases and J by 5 bases, with 24 bases left in between. Germline assignment: CDR1 DFQATT and CDR2 SNEGSKA (reference sequence). CDR3 size: 16 residues. The CDR3 is CSATSLRGRGWDEQYL. The DNA for the CDR3 is TGCAGTGCTACCTCGCTCCGGGGCAGGGGTTGGGACGAGCAGTACTTA.

This rearrangement joins TRBV6-1 to TRBJ1-2; D not certain. This CDR3 spans 13 amino acids. V was trimmed by 10 bases and J by 7 bases, leaving 19 bases between them. The germline V gene encodes CDR1 MNHNS and CDR2 SASEGT. CDR3 nucleotides: TGTGCCAACGACCGTGAGGAGGCTAGTGGCTACACCTTC. As protein: CANDREEASGYTF.

Worth noting for this clonotype: At one end the junction does not follow the germline gene, possibly because of a read error. This chain uses TRBV6-1 with TRBJ2-6; TRBD1 or TRBD2 may be the D gene (5 bases each). The CDR3 is made up of 14 amino acids. Per the germline V gene, CDR1 is MNHNS and CDR2 is SASEGT. DNA of the CDR3: TGTGCCAGCGGTGACAACTCTGGGACCAACGTCCTGACCTTC. Protein product: CASGDNSGTNVLTF.

This clonotype was observed once. This likely comes from a read error, as the CDR3 has no conserved phenylalanine or tryptophan at its end. V gene TRBV29-1 combines with J gene TRBJ2-1; TRBD1 aligns across 10 bases. Unmatched junction bases numbered 8, after V lost 7 bases and J lost 5 bases. From germline, CDR1 is SQVTM and CDR2 ANQGSEA. The CDR3 has 14 residues. The CDR3 coding sequence is TGCAGCGCGGGTGGACAGGGGGTTAACAATGAGCAGTTCTAC. Residues: CSAGGQGVNNEQFY.

This rearrangement joins TRBV6-2 or TRBV6-3 to TRBJ2-4; the match to TRBD1 covers 12 bases. The junction had 13 bases not matched to a gene; V was cut back by 9 bases and J by 1 base. Germline V gene lookup returns CDR1 MNHEY and CDR2 SVGEGT. The CDR3 has 18 amino acids. The CDR3 DNA follows: TGTGCCAGTAGTGCCCGGGACAGGGGGCACGTTGCCAAAAACATTCAGTACTTC. It translates to CASSARDRGHVAKNIQYF.

J is TRBJ2-5 and V is TRBV6-6; D possibly matches TRBD1 or TRBD2 (6 bases each). The CDR3 is 12 amino acids. CDR1 is MNHNY and CDR2 is SVGAGI in the germline V gene (reference sequence). V was trimmed by 9 bases and J by 7 bases, leaving 15 bases between them. The CDR3 region is CASSSEGGTQYF. The CDR3 DNA reads TGTGCCAGTAGCTCCGAGGGGGGGACCCAGTACTTC.

Worth noting for this clonotype: One junction end does not reproduce the germline sequence, and a read error may be involved. The chain combines TRBV29-1 with TRBJ1-1; the D is unclear. The V gene's germline CDR1 is SQVTM and CDR2 ANQGSEA. This CDR3 comprises 13 residues. The CDR3 reads CSVYTTTHTEAIF. CDR3 DNA: TGCAGCGTCTATACAACCACCCACACTGAAGCTATCTTT.

The chain links TRBV20-1 to TRBJ2-1; a possible D gene is TRBD2 (6 bases). V lost 3 bases, J lost 6 bases, and 18 bases lay in between. Germline V CDR1 and CDR2: DFQATT, SNEGSKA (reference sequence). This CDR3 contains 15 residues. The DNA of the CDR3 is TGCAGTGCTAGTCTGGCTATCGGAGGGGTCAATGAGCAGTTCTTC. Its translation: CSASLAIGGVNEQFF.

On this clonotype itself: At one of its ends the junction is not consistent with the germline gene, which may arise from a read error. This chain uses TRBV28 with TRBJ1-4; D gene uncertain. The CDR3 extends over 14 amino acids. Germline V gene data show CDR1 as MDHEN and CDR2 as SYDVKM. The DNA of the CDR3 is TGTGCCAGCTGTTTACAAGGGAATAATGAAAACCTGTTTTTT. This sequence encodes CASCLQGNNENLFF.

This clonotype was detected once. The V call is TRBV29-1, the J call TRBJ2-1; 8 bases line up with TRBD2. CDR1 SQVTM and CDR2 ANQGSEA come from the germline V gene. The CDR3 contains 15 residues. The CDR3 loop is CRIEEGSGSWSEQFF. The CDR3 DNA reads as TGCAGAATTGAAGAAGGCAGCGGGAGTTGGAGTGAGCAGTTCTTC.

Worth noting for this clonotype: Germline is not matched at one junction end, which may reflect a read error. V usage is TRBV20-1 and J usage is TRBJ2-1; D might be TRBD2 (6 bases). Germline V gene data show CDR1 as DFQATT and CDR2 as SNEGSKA (reference sequence). The CDR3 sequence is 13 residues long. In DNA, the CDR3 is TGCAGTGTTCGGGACTTACCATACAATGAACAGTTCTTC. The encoded protein is CSVRDLPYNEQFF.

This clonotype was seen ten or more times. This rearrangement joins TRBV20-1 to TRBJ1-2; unclear D gene. CDR3 length: 14 amino acids. V shed 3 bases and J shed 4 bases, with 15 bases lying between them. Germline assignment: CDR1 DFQATT and CDR2 SNEGSKA (reference sequence). CDR3 coding DNA: TGCAGTGCTAGTCCCCCCCGGGGTCCCTATGGCTACACCTTC. As protein: CSASPPRGPYGYTF.

In this sample, this clonotype turned up once. Its ends do not fully match the called genes, so a read error is possible. This rearrangement joins TRBV12-5 to TRBJ2-1; 11 positions agree with TRBD2. The CDR3 runs to 15 residues. The germline CDR1 and CDR2 sequences are LGHNT and FRNRAP. CDR3 in DNA: TGTGCTAGTGGTTTCGGGACTAGCGGCTACAATGAGCAATTCTTC. Amino acid sequence: CASGFGTSGYNEQFF. Using reference TRBV12-5 and TRBJ2-1 for the parts outside the CDR3, the full variable domain is DARVTQTPRHKVTEMGQEVTMRCQPILGHNTVFWYRQTMMQGLELLAYFRNRAPLDDSGMPKDRFSAEMPDATLATLKIQPSEPRDSAVYFCASGFGTSGYNEQFFGPGTRLTVL.

Details on this clonotype: The germline gene is not matched at one end of the junction; a read error may be the cause. The V gene is TRBV5-5, the J gene TRBJ2-7; TRBD1 matches at 7 bases. The CDR3 sequence is 17 residues long. From germline, CDR1 is SGHKS and CDR2 YYEKEE (reference sequence). CDR3 in amino acids: CASSDPGGDLMIHEHYF. The CDR3 coding sequence is TGTGCCAGTAGCGACCCAGGGGGTGACCTTATGATACACGAGCATTACTTT.

V usage is TRBV20-1 and J usage is TRBJ2-1, with D maybe TRBD2 (5 bases). Germline assignment: CDR1 DFQATT and CDR2 SNEGSKA (reference sequence). The CDR3 is 13 amino acids. Trimming removed 8 bases from V and 5 bases from J, with 16 bases in between. The CDR3 bases are TGCAGTCCTCTGGACTTACCCCACAATGAGCAGTTCTTC. It specifies CSPLDLPHNEQFF.

This clonotype has ten or more counts. V gene TRBV10-3 combines with J gene TRBJ1-6, with D hard to call. There are 12 residues in the CDR3. Germline lookup yields CDR1 ENHRY and CDR2 SYGVKD. With 11 bases removed from V and 7 bases from J, the gap between germline ends came to 12 bases. The CDR3 DNA reads TGTGCCGCGCGGGGTGGCAATTCACCCCTCCACTTT. It specifies CAARGGNSPLHF.

The sample holds many counts of this clonotype. This chain connects TRBV5-1 to TRBJ2-7; TRBD1 matches 11 bases. This CDR3 is 15 amino acids long. The germline CDR1 and CDR2 sequences are SGHRS and YFSETQ. The J segment lost 5 bases and the V segment lost 2 bases, leaving 6 bases of the junction unmatched. Written as DNA, the CDR3 is TGCGCCAGCAGCTTAGGACAGGGGGCTTCGAACGAGCAGTACTTC. This sequence encodes CASSLGQGASNEQYF.

In this sample, this clonotype is medium-sized (0.01 to 0.1%). The chain couples TRBV11-1 to TRBJ2-1; possibly TRBD2 for D (5 bases). Trimming stripped 3 bases from V and 3 bases from J, with 9 bases between. The CDR3 covers 14 residues. Germline CDR1 SGHAT, CDR2 FQDESV (reference sequence). CDR3 region: CASSFASGYNEQFF. CDR3 sequence (DNA): TGTGCCAGCAGCTTTGCCAGCGGCTACAATGAGCAGTTCTTC.

A note on this clonotype: Because the CDR3 is missing its conserved closing phenylalanine or tryptophan, this is likely a read error. It is unclear where the CDR3 begins or ends on the DNA, so no DNA is shown, and the CDR3 is as TCRdb lists it. The chain employs TRBV5-5 and TRBJ2-3; the table calls TRBD2, which could not be checked here. The germline V gene has CDR1 SGHKS and CDR2 YYEKEE (reference sequence). Termini included, the CDR3 measures 15 amino acids. CDR3 sequence reads: CASGRWGERPDTQYC.

In regard to this clonotype: Sequence at one end of the junction differs from germline and may be a read error. This rearrangement joins TRBV20-1 to TRBJ2-3, with TRBD2 identical over 8 bases. The CDR3 contains 17 residues. Germline CDR1 DFQATT, CDR2 SNEGSKA (reference sequence). CDR3 bases: TGCAGTGCCCCTCTCGCGGGAGGCCCCCCTAGCACAGAAACGCACCATTTT. This encodes CSAPLAGGPPSTETHHF.

This clonotype was found a few times. The junction does not match germline at one end; this may be a read error. The genes are TRBV6-5 and TRBJ2-1; 8 nucleotides agree with TRBD1. The CDR3 contains 14 residues. Germline CDR1 and CDR2: MNHEY and SVGAGI. CDR3 in amino acids: CASNSGQGPNEQFF. CDR3 DNA sequence: TGTGCCAGCAACTCCGGACAGGGCCCCAATGAGCAATTCTTC.

As regards this clonotype: The germline gene is not matched at one end of the junction; a read error may be the cause. The chain recombines TRBV11-1 with TRBJ2-5; 8 bases align to TRBD2. This CDR3 has 15 residues. The V gene's germline CDR1 is SGHAT and CDR2 FQDESV (reference sequence). The CDR3 spells CTSSSGLAVGETQYF. The CDR3 DNA reads TGTACCAGCAGCTCAGGACTAGCAGTGGGGGAGACCCAGTACTTC.

The chain couples TRBV29-1 to TRBJ2-5, with TRBD1 identical over 11 bases. CDR3 length: 14 amino acids. Germline V gene data show CDR1 as SQVTM and CDR2 as ANQGSEA. DNA for the CDR3: TGCATCACCCGGACAGGGGGCGACCCAGTGACCCAGTACTTC. It encodes CITRTGGDPVTQYF. Full variable domain (outside the CDR3, taken from reference TRBV29-1 and TRBJ2-5): SAVISQKPSRDICQRGTSLTIQCQVDSQVTMMFWYRQQPGQSLTLIATANQGSEATYESGFVIDKFPISRPNLTFSTLTVSNMSPEDSSIYLCITRTGGDPVTQYFGPGTRLLVL.

A few counts support this clonotype. At one end the junction does not follow the germline gene, possibly because of a read error. This chain joins TRBV29-1 and TRBJ2-5; D is ambiguous. The germline V gene has CDR1 SQVTM and CDR2 ANQGSEA. This CDR3 region has 15 residues. The CDR3 protein is CSVDGHLANQETQYF. The CDR3 bases are TGCAGCGTTGATGGGCATCTGGCGAACCAAGAGACCCAGTACTTT.